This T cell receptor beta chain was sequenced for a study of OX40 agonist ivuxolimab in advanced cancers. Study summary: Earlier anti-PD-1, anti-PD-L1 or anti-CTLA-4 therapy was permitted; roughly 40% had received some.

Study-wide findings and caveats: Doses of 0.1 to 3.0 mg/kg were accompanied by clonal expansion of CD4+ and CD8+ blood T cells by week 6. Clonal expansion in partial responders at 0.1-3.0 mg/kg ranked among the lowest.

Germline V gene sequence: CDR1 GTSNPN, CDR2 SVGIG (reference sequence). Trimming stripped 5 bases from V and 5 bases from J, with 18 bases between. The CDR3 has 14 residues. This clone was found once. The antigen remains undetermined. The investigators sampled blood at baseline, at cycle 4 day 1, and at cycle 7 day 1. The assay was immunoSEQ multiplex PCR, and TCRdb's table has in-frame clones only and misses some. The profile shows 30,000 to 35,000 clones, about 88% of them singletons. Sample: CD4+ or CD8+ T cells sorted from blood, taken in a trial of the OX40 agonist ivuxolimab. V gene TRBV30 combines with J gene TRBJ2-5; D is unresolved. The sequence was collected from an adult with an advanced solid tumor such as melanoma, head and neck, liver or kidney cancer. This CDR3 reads CAWGNGIGQETQYF. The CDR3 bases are TGTGCCTGGGGAAATGGAATAGGTCAGGAGACCCAGTACTTC.